One and the same sample provided the 30 T cell receptor beta chains below, sequenced in a study of blood T cell repertoires in COVID-19. Generated by immunoSEQ multiplex PCR, the TCRdb table keeps only in-frame clones and is missing some. The sample contains about 99,000 clones, approximately 89% of which appear only once. The sequenced material came from peripheral blood. The receptors shown here come from a woman of 80 years or more in a cohort sampled during active COVID-19.

This chain connects TRBV27 to TRBJ1-2, with D possibly being TRBD1 (6 bases). V was cut by 4 bases and J by 4 bases, with 13 bases left in between. CDR3 length: 14 residues. Germline V gives CDR1 MNHEY, CDR2 SMNVEV (reference sequence). CDR3 sequence reads: CASSSGQWTYGYTF. The CDR3 DNA sequence: TGTGCCAGCAGTTCAGGACAGTGGACCTATGGCTACACCTTC.

The rearrangement joins TRBV5-4 to TRBJ2-4; TRBD1 aligns across 11 bases. The CDR3 is made up of 14 amino acids. Germline-derived CDR1 and CDR2 are SGHNT and YYREEE (reference sequence). J was trimmed by 8 bases and V by 3 bases; bases with no gene match: 4. CDR3 bases: TGTGCCAGCAGCTGGACAGGGGGCGCGGACATTCAGTACTTC. This codes for CASSWTGGADIQYF.

The rearrangement uses TRBV5-1 and TRBJ2-1; 7 bases map to TRBD1. Germline trimming cut 0 bases from V and 9 bases from J; bases unmatched to any gene: 18. The CDR3 loop spans 18 amino acids. In germline, CDR1 is SGHRS, CDR2 YFSETQ. The CDR3 here is CASSLESRGLGLRGEQFF. CDR3 bases: TGCGCCAGCAGCTTGGAGTCTAGGGGGCTAGGGCTACGGGGTGAGCAGTTCTTC.

J is TRBJ2-5 and V is TRBV5-1; 10 positions match TRBD2. Unmatched junction bases numbered 7, after V lost 4 bases and J lost 4 bases. Looked up from germline, CDR1 is SGHRS and CDR2 is YFSETQ. CDR3 size: 15 residues. CDR3 DNA sequence: TGCGCCAGCAGCCTACAAGCGGGGGGGCGAGAGACCCAGTACTTC. It encodes CASSLQAGGRETQYF.

The chain combines TRBV24-1 with TRBJ2-5; D may be TRBD2 (6 bases). Germline values: CDR1 KGHDR, CDR2 SFDVKD. The CDR3 is 14 residues long. V dropped 2 bases and J dropped 3 bases, with 9 bases sitting between them. CDR3 sequence: CATSDYGGKETQYF. CDR3 in DNA: TGTGCCACCAGTGATTACGGGGGAAAAGAGACCCAGTACTTC.

V gene TRBV24-1 combines with J gene TRBJ2-3, with TRBD2 matching over 13 bases. V lost 5 bases, J lost 4 bases, and 5 bases stayed unmatched. Germline V gene sequence: CDR1 KGHDR, CDR2 SFDVKD. The length of the CDR3 is 16 residues. The CDR3 is CATSAGTSGAPDTQYF. CDR3 nucleotide sequence: TGTGCCACCAGTGCCGGGACTAGCGGGGCCCCAGATACGCAGTATTTT.

The V gene is TRBV3-1 (or the pseudogene TRBV3-2), the J gene TRBJ2-6, with a weak D call TRBD1 (5 bases). V was trimmed by 0 bases and J by 2 bases, leaving 14 bases between them. CDR1 is LGHDT, CDR2 YNNKEL, per germline (reference sequence). This CDR3 region has 18 residues. DNA for the CDR3: TGTGCCAGCAGCCAAGAAGGGGCCAGGATCACTGGGGCCAACGTCCTGACTTTC. Translation gives CASSQEGARITGANVLTF.

This clone was seen only once. The gene calls are TRBV14 and TRBJ1-6, with no clear D. V lost 4 bases and J lost 10, with 14 bases in between. Per the germline V gene, CDR1 is SGHDN and CDR2 is FVKESK. CDR3 size: 14 residues. This CDR3 is CASSLTTGGSPLHF. CDR3 coding DNA: TGTGCCAGCAGCCTCACCACGGGCGGGTCACCCCTCCACTTT. The entire variable domain, with the rest obtained from reference TRBV14 and TRBJ1-6, is as follows: EAGVTQFPSHSVIEKGQTVTLRCDPISGHDNLYWYRRVMGKEIKFLLHFVKESKQDESGMPNNRFLAERTGGTYSTLKVQPAELEDSGVYFCASSLTTGGSPLHFGNGTRLTVT.

The chain links TRBV5-6 to TRBJ1-3; TRBD1 matches at 9 bases. The CDR3 is 18 amino acids. The germline CDR1 and CDR2 sequences are SGHDT and YYEEEE. V lost 1 base, J lost 2 bases, and 10 bases stayed unmatched. Here the CDR3 DNA reads TGTGCCAGCAGCTTGTTCTCCGGGACAGGGTTGCCTGGAAACACCATATATTTT. Amino acids: CASSLFSGTGLPGNTIYF.

The V call is TRBV5-1, the J call TRBJ1-1; D is perhaps TRBD1 (6 bases). Germline V lookup: CDR1 SGHRS, CDR2 YFSETQ. The CDR3 is 14 residues long. V lost 4 bases and J 3 bases, leaving 13 bases between the germline ends. The CDR3, as DNA: TGCGCCAGCAGCGAACAGGGTGGGGACACTGAAGCTTTCTTT. The encoded protein is CASSEQGGDTEAFF.

The chain combines TRBV18 with TRBJ2-6; possible D gene TRBD1, 6 bases. The V gene lost 4 bases and the J gene lost 0 bases, with 16 bases spanning the gap. The CDR3 has 18 amino acids. Germline V gene sequence: CDR1 KGHSH, CDR2 LQKENI. CDR3 amino acids: CASSLSGQWLSGANVLTF. CDR3 bases: TGTGCCAGCTCACTCAGTGGACAGTGGCTCTCTGGGGCCAACGTCCTGACTTTC.

The chain combines TRBV6-5 with TRBJ1-4; unclear D gene. The germline V gene has CDR1 MNHEY and CDR2 SVGAGI. The CDR3 spans 14 residues. V lost 1 base to trimming and J lost 11 bases, with 14 bases between them. The CDR3: CASSYFAGNVKLFF. Here the CDR3 DNA reads TGTGCCAGCAGTTACTTTGCGGGGAACGTGAAACTGTTTTTT.

V and J are TRBV5-1 and TRBJ1-6; unclear D gene. The V end lost 0 bases, the J end lost 5 bases, and 9 bases lay between the germline ends. Germline V gives CDR1 SGHRS, CDR2 YFSETQ. The CDR3 is 15 residues long. The CDR3 loop is CASSLATRDNSPLHF. CDR3 DNA sequence: TGCGCCAGCAGCTTGGCAACTAGGGATAATTCACCCCTCCACTTT.

Turning to this clone: Sequence at one end of the junction differs from germline and may be a read error. The chain combines TRBV7-7 with TRBJ2-1; 8 bases line up with TRBD1. CDR3 length: 15 amino acids. Per the germline V gene, CDR1 is SSHAT and CDR2 is FNYEAQ (reference sequence). This CDR3 is CASSLGQASYNEQFF. The CDR3, as DNA: TGTGCTAGCAGCTTGGGACAGGCCTCCTACAATGAGCAGTTCTTC.

The chain employs TRBV7-2 and TRBJ2-5; 12 positions match TRBD2. The CDR3 consists of 17 residues. V shed 4 bases, J shed 6 bases, and the junction held 12 bases outside the gene matches. Germline V lookup: CDR1 SGHTA, CDR2 FQGNSA. CDR3 in amino acids: CASSSTTSGRPQKTQYF. The CDR3 coding sequence is TGTGCCAGCAGCTCCACGACTAGCGGGAGACCCCAGAAGACCCAGTACTTC.

This chain links TRBV19 with TRBJ2-1; D may be TRBD2 (6 bases). CDR3 size: 16 residues. Trimming cost V 5 bases and J 3 bases, with 17 bases left between them. Germline loops: CDR1 LNHDA, CDR2 SQIVND (reference sequence). The CDR3 bases are TGTGCCAGTAGTCCCCAGGAGGGCAGAAGCTACAATGAGCAGTTCTTC. Its translation: CASSPQEGRSYNEQFF.

The chain is built from TRBV3-1 (or the pseudogene TRBV3-2) and TRBJ1-1, with D perhaps matching TRBD1 (5 bases). The CDR3 sequence is 14 residues long. The V gene lost 4 bases and the J gene lost 0 bases, with 9 bases spanning the gap. Germline values: CDR1 LGHDT, CDR2 YNNKEL (reference sequence). The CDR3 nucleotides read TGTGCCAGCAGCCCACGACAGATGAACACTGAAGCTTTCTTT. Its translation is CASSPRQMNTEAFF.

This chain connects TRBV7-2 to TRBJ2-7; D gene ambiguous. Germline loops: CDR1 SGHTA, CDR2 FQGNSA. This CDR3 comprises 14 residues. V shed 3 bases and J shed 6 bases, with 15 bases lying between them. The CDR3 spells CASSLGWASGEQYF. Written as DNA, the CDR3 is TGTGCCAGCAGCTTGGGCTGGGCCTCCGGCGAGCAGTACTTC.

The chain has TRBV3-1 (or the pseudogene TRBV3-2) and TRBJ1-3, with D perhaps matching TRBD1 (6 bases). Germline V CDR1 and CDR2: LGHDT, YNNKEL (reference sequence). Trimming left V 5 bases short and J 3 bases short, with 14 bases between. The CDR3 loop spans 15 amino acids. The CDR3 DNA sequence: TGTGCCAGCAGCGATCGGACAGAGTTTGGAAACACCATATATTTT. Protein: CASSDRTEFGNTIYF.

This clone was counted only a few times. This chain links TRBV18 with TRBJ1-1, with a possible D match to TRBD1 (6 bases). The ends were cut back, 6 bases at V and 8 bases at J, with 16 bases in the middle. This CDR3 contains 13 residues. Germline V gene data show CDR1 as KGHSH and CDR2 as LQKENI. CDR3 residues: CASSSNGGAEAFF. The CDR3 DNA is TGTGCCAGCTCTAGCAATGGGGGCGCGGAAGCTTTCTTT.

About this clone itself: Compared with germline, one end of the junction differs, possibly owing to a read error. The chain employs TRBV12-3 or TRBV12-4 and TRBJ1-2, with a tentative D call TRBD1 (5 bases). The CDR3 has 12 amino acids. CDR3 DNA: TGTGCCAGCAGTTTAGTTTGGTGGGGCCTATCCTTC. This translates into CASSLVWWGLSF.

V and J are TRBV19 and TRBJ2-7; TRBD1 matches at 9 bases. The CDR3 spans 15 residues. The germline gives CDR1 LNHDA, CDR2 SQIVND (reference sequence). V was pared by 4 bases and J by 2 bases, with 6 bases of the junction left unmatched. For the CDR3, the DNA is TGTGCCAGTAGTACCATTGGACAGGGGACCTACGAGCAGTACTTC. This encodes CASSTIGQGTYEQYF.

The rearrangement uses TRBV19 and TRBJ2-2; a weak D match, TRBD2 (6 bases). The V and J ends lost 3 bases and 5 bases respectively, with 16 bases between them. The CDR3 is 16 residues long. Germline loops: CDR1 LNHDA, CDR2 SQIVND (reference sequence). The CDR3 sequence is CASSIVRGRPTGELFF. CDR3 DNA: TGTGCCAGTAGTATTGTGCGGGGCCGGCCTACCGGGGAGCTGTTTTTT.

This clone was seen once. The chain is built from TRBV7-8 and TRBJ1-2, with 8 bases fitting TRBD1. The germline gives CDR1 SGHVS, CDR2 FQNEAQ. The J segment lost 8 bases and the V segment lost 4 bases, leaving 12 bases of the junction unmatched. The length of the CDR3 is 15 residues. The CDR3 is CASSSDRTGQDGYTF. CDR3 DNA: TGTGCCAGCAGCTCCGACCGGACAGGGCAGGACGGCTACACCTTC.

In this sample, this clone turned up once. The chain recombines TRBV3-1 (or the pseudogene TRBV3-2) with TRBJ2-3; 9 bases are a match to TRBD2. The junction had 8 bases not matched to a gene; V was cut back by 5 bases and J by 2 bases. The CDR3 sequence is 16 residues long. CDR1 LGHDT and CDR2 YNNKEL come from the germline V gene (reference sequence). This CDR3 reads CASSSRAGGTTDTQYF. CDR3 DNA sequence: TGTGCCAGCAGCTCCCGGGCGGGGGGGACCACAGATACGCAGTATTTT.

The V gene is TRBV12-3 or TRBV12-4, the J gene TRBJ1-1; D not certain. V was clipped by 4 bases and J by 3 bases, with 9 bases between them. There are 13 residues in the CDR3. CDR3 region: CASSWGADTEAFF. Written as DNA, the CDR3 is TGTGCCAGCAGTTGGGGAGCCGACACTGAAGCTTTCTTT.

The chain is built from TRBV7-3 and TRBJ2-6; 9 nucleotides line up with TRBD2. Losses at the gene ends were 0 bases for V and 0 bases for J; bases not matched to a gene: 9. CDR3 length equals 20 residues. From germline, CDR1 is SGHTA and CDR2 FQGTGA. The CDR3 loop is CASSLTASGARSSGANVLTF. Here the CDR3 DNA reads TGTGCCAGCAGCTTAACGGCTAGCGGGGCCAGAAGCTCTGGGGCCAACGTCCTGACTTTC.

The V call is TRBV3-1 (or the pseudogene TRBV3-2), the J call TRBJ2-1; 12 bases map to TRBD1. Germline V gene sequence: CDR1 LGHDT, CDR2 YNNKEL (reference sequence). V shed 4 bases and J 4 bases; nucleotides not matched to a gene: 5. The CDR3 has 16 residues. The CDR3 nucleotides are TGTGCCAGCAGCCGGGACAGGGGGCTTGAGTACAATGAGCAGTTCTTC. It encodes CASSRDRGLEYNEQFF.

The V call is TRBV24-1, the J call TRBJ2-2, with 7 bases aligning to TRBD2. The J segment lost 7 bases and the V segment lost 4 bases, leaving 11 bases of the junction unmatched. The CDR3 is made up of 16 amino acids. Germline CDR1 is KGHDR and CDR2 is SFDVKD. The CDR3 loop reads CATSDQSGLPGGELFF. The DNA for the CDR3 is TGTGCCACCAGTGACCAATCGGGACTACCCGGCGGGGAGCTGTTTTTT.

The table lists this clone with a few counts. V usage is TRBV19 and J usage is TRBJ1-1, with 9 bases aligning to TRBD1. Unmatched junction bases numbered 12, after V lost 7 bases and J lost 0 bases. This CDR3 is built from 17 residues. Germline lookup yields CDR1 LNHDA and CDR2 SQIVND (reference sequence). CDR3 in amino acids: CASTGSGTGLLNTEAFF. The CDR3 coding sequence is TGTGCCAGTACCGGGAGCGGGACAGGGTTGTTGAACACTGAAGCTTTCTTT.